The entry below gives a single T cell receptor beta chain sequence along with its context. The data belong to a study of OX40 agonist ivuxolimab in advanced cancers. At the level of the study: Ivuxolimab was administered intravenously to patients at 0.01 to 10 mg/kg every 2 weeks. From roughly 20 to 85 years was the age range, with a mean of approximately 63 years, and 65% to 90% were male. Partial responses, seen in three patients, involved one hepatocellular carcinoma and two cutaneous melanomas.

Profiled with immunoSEQ multiplex PCR; TCRdb holds only in-frame clones, not every one. This sample has 81,000 or so clones, with approximately 94% found just once. Prior autoimmune disease or systemic immunosuppression barred patients. This TCR came from an adult with an advanced solid tumor such as melanoma, head and neck, liver or kidney cancer. The sequenced sample was CD4+ or CD8+ T cells sorted from blood, obtained in a trial of the OX40 agonist ivuxolimab.

The CDR3 loop reads CASSLSLAGSTDTQYF. The CDR3 nucleotides read TGTGCCAGCTCACTCTCTCTAGCGGGGAGCACAGATACGCAGTATTTT. The chain joins TRBV18 to TRBJ2-3, with TRBD2 matching over 9 bases. J gave up 0 bases and V 4 bases, and 5 bases lay outside the gene matches. This CDR3 contains 16 residues. Germline V gives CDR1 KGHSH, CDR2 LQKENI.